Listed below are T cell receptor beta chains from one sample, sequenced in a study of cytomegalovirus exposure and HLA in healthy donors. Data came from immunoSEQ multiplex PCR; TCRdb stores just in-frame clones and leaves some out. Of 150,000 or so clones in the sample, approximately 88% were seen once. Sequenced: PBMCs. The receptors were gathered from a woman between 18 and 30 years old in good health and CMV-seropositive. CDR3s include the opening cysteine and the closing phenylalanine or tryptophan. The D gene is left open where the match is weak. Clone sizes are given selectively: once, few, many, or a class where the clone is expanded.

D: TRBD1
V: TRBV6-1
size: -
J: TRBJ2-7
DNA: TGTGCCAGCAGTGAACTTGACAGGGTCCTCTCCTACGAGCAGTACTTC
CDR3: CASSELDRVLSYEQYF

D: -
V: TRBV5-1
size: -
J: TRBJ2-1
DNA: TGCGCCAGCAGCTTGGGTCAGGCTTTCAACAATGAGCAGTTCTTC
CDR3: CASSLGQAFNNEQFF

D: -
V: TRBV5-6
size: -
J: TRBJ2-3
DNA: TGTGCCAGCAGCTTCGGACAGACAGATACGCAGTATTTT
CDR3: CASSFGQTDTQYF

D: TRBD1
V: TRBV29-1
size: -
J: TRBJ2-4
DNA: TGCAGCGTTCTATCGAGGACAGGAAACATTCAGTACTTC
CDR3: CSVLSRTGNIQYF

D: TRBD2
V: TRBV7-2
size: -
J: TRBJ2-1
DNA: TGTGCCAGCAGCTTAGTTTCCGTAGCGGGAGTACGTAGCAATGAGCAGTTCTTC
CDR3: CASSLVSVAGVRSNEQFF

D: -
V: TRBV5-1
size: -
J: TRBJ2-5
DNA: TGCGCCAGCAGCTTGCTAGCAGAGACCCAGTACTTC
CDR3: CASSLLAETQYF

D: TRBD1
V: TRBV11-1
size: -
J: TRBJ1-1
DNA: TGTGCCAGCAGTTCGACAGGGTGGATTTCTGAAGCTTTCTTT
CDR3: CASSSTGWISEAFF

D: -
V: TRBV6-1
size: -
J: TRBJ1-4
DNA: TGTGCCAGCAGTGACGCTGGAGGGCTCACTAATGAAAAACTGTTTTTT
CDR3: CASSDAGGLTNEKLFF

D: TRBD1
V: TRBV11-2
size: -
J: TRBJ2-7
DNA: TGTGCCAGCAGCTTAGCCTGGGACAGCTCCTACGAGCAGTACTTC
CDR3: CASSLAWDSSYEQYF

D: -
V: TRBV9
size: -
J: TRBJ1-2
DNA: TGTGCCAGCAGCGCCAGCACGGGGGACTATGGCTACACCTTC
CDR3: CASSASTGDYGYTF

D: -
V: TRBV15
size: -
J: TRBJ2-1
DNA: TGTGCCACCAGCCTAGAAGCGGAAACCTACAATGAGCAGTTCTTC
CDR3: CATSLEAETYNEQFF

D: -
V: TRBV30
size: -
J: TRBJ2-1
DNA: TGTGCCTGGAGTGTACGTCCAGGGTTGAGAAATGAGCAGTTCTTC
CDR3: CAWSVRPGLRNEQFF

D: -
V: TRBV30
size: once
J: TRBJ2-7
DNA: TGTGCCTGGAGCGGGAATTTCAGGGGCTACGAGCAGTACTTC
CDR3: CAWSGNFRGYEQYF

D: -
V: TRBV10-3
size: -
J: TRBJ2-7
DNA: TGTGCCATCAGTGAGTCCCGCGAGCAGTACTTC
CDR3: CAISESREQYF

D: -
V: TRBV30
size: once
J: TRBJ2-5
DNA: TGTGCCTGGAGTCCTCTACGGACCCAGTACTTC
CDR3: CAWSPLRTQYF

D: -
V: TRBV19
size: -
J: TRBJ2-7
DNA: TGTGCCAGTAGTATAGGACAATCATACGAGCAGTACTTC
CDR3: CASSIGQSYEQYF

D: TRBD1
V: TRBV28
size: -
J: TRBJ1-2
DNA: TGTGCCTCCGAGACAGGGGTGAATGGCTACACCTTC
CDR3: CASETGVNGYTF

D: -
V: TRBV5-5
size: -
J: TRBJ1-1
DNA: TGTGCCAGCAGCGTACAGGGCCTCGCTGAAGCTTTCTTT
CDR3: CASSVQGLAEAFF

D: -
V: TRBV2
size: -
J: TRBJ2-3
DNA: TGTGCCAGCAGTTTACTCGGGAACACAGATACGCAGTATTTT
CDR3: CASSLLGNTDTQYF

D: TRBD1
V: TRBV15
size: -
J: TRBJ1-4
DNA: TGTGCCACCAGCAGCAGACAGGGTTCTAATGAAAAACTGTTTTTT
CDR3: CATSSRQGSNEKLFF

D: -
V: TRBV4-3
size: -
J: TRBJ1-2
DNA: TGCGCCAGCAGCCAAGTTATTGGGGCTACCTCGGGTGGCTACACCTTC
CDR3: CASSQVIGATSGGYTF

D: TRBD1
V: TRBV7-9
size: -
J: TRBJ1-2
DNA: TGTGCCAGCAGCTTCGCCGGGACAGCAGACTATGGCTACACCTTC
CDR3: CASSFAGTADYGYTF

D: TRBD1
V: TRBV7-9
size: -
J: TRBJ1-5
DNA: TGTGCCAGCAGCTTCGGACAGGGCTCCCTTAGGCAGCCCCAGCATTTT
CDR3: CASSFGQGSLRQPQHF

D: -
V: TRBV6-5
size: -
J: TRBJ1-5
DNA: TGTGCCAGCAGTCCCCAGACATATAGCAATCAGCCCCAGCATTTT
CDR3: CASSPQTYSNQPQHF

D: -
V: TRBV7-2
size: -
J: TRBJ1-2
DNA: TGTGCCAGCAGCGCCTTATCTACAGGGTTGGGCTCTGGCTACACCTTC
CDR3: CASSALSTGLGSGYTF

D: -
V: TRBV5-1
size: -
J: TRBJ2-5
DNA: TGCGCCAGCAGCTTGACTAGCACAGAAGAGACCCAGTACTTC
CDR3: CASSLTSTEETQYF

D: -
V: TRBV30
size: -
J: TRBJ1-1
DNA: TGTGCCTGGAGTACCCCAGGGGCGGTCACTGAAGCTTTCTTT
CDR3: CAWSTPGAVTEAFF

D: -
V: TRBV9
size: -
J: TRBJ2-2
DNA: TGTGCCAGCAGCGTCGGCTCGCTAGAGGTCGGGGAGCTGTTTTTT
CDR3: CASSVGSLEVGELFF

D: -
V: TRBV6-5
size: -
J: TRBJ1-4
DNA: TGTGCCAGCAGACAGGACGAAAAACTGTTTTTT
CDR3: CASRQDEKLFF

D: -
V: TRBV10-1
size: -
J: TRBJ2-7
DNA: TGCGCCAGCACCATACAGGGCAAAACCCACGAGCAGTACTTC
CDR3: CASTIQGKTHEQYF

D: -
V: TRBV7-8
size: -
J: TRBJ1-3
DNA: TGTGCCAGCAGCCAAGAAACAGGGTTCACCGGAAACACCATATATTTT
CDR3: CASSQETGFTGNTIYF

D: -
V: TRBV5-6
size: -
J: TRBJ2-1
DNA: TGTGCCAGCAGCTGGGGCGCCTACAATGAGCAGTTCTTC
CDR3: CASSWGAYNEQFF

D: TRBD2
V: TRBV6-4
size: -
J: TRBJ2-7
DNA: TGTGCCAGCAGGGAGGGACTAGCGGAGACCTACGAGCAGTACTTC
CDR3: CASREGLAETYEQYF

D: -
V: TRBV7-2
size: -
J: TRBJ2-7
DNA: TGTGCCAGCAGCGTCACTGATTACGAGCAGTACTTC
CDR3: CASSVTDYEQYF

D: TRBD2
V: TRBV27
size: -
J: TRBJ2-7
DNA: TGTGCCAGCAGTTTGGCTAGCGGGTCCTACGAGCAGTACTTC
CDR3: CASSLASGSYEQYF

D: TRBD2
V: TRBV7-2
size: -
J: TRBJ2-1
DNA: TGTGCCAGCAGCACGACCGGCGGGACTAGCGGGAGTCTCAATGAGCAGTTCTTC
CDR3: CASSTTGGTSGSLNEQFF

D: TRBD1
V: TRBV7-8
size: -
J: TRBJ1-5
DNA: TGTGCCAGCAGCAAACGGGACAGGCTAAGCAATCAGCCCCAGCATTTT
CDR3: CASSKRDRLSNQPQHF